This T cell receptor (beta chain) derives from a study of blood T cell repertoires in COVID-19. Overall study: The United States, Italy and Spain supplied acute and convalescent COVID-19 samples. Nucleic acid was either cDNA or gDNA, and it came from T cells, B-cell-depleted T cells, or PBMCs.

Clones were read by immunoSEQ multiplex PCR, and TCRdb kept only the in-frame ones, dropping some. In the table there are roughly 54,000 clones, approximately 90% of which are singletons. This CDR3 has 14 residues. V dropped 5 bases and J dropped 5 bases, with 15 bases sitting between them. Germline V CDR1 and CDR2: SNHLY, FYNNEI. The sequencing sample was made of peripheral blood. The J gene is TRBJ2-5, the V gene TRBV2; the D gene is possibly TRBD1 (5 bases). The receptor's source is a human donor in a cohort sampled during active COVID-19. The CDR3 sequence is CASSRTNVRETQYF. CDR3 sequence (DNA): TGTGCCAGCAGTAGGACAAACGTTCGGGAGACCCAGTACTTC.